Below are 5 T cell receptor beta chains sequenced from a single sample in a study of patients and donors after allogeneic stem cell transplantation. One entry per CDR3 protein, called by TCRdb with MiXCR from the RT-PCR reads. The sample carries over 150,000 distinct CDR3 sequences, about 40% recorded once. Input material: blood, either unsorted or a sorted T cell fraction (not recorded which). These receptors all stem from a human donor who was either an allogeneic HSCT recipient or a stem cell or donor lymphocyte infusion donor (not recorded which). It is not recorded whose cells these are; they may come from a transplant donor.

V and J are TRBV18 and TRBJ1-6; 7 positions agree with TRBD1. The germline V gene encodes CDR1 KGHSH and CDR2 LQKENI. V gave up 0 bases and J gave up 0 bases; unmatched junction bases: 5. CDR3 size: 18 residues. For the CDR3, the DNA is TGTGCCAGCTCACCACCGACGACAGGGAGCTCCTATAATTCACCCCTCCACTTT. It is translated as CASSPPTTGSSYNSPLHF.

The chain combines TRBV4-2 with TRBJ2-7; 10 positions agree with TRBD1. With V trimmed by 1 base and J by 3 bases, 6 bases remained unmatched. CDR1 and CDR2 (germline): LGHNA, YNFKEQ. The CDR3 runs 16 residues. In DNA form, the CDR3 reads TGTGCCAGCAGCCAAGTCGGGACAGGGGTCGGCTACGAGCAGTACTTC. Its protein product is CASSQVGTGVGYEQYF.

This clonotype was seen a handful of times. V is TRBV12-3 or TRBV12-4 and J is TRBJ2-3; TRBD2 might be the D (5 bases). This CDR3 is 15 amino acids long. Trimming pared 6 bases from V and 1 base from J, leaving 14 bases between. Here the CDR3 DNA reads TGTGCCAGCAGCCCAACGGGGATTGGCACAGATACGCAGTATTTT. Amino acids: CASSPTGIGTDTQYF.

The chain is built from TRBV2 and TRBJ2-5, with TRBD2 identical over 9 bases. The CDR3 has 14 residues. V lost 8 bases, J lost 5 bases, and 9 bases stayed unmatched. CDR1 SNHLY and CDR2 FYNNEI come from the germline V gene. DNA for the CDR3: TGTGCCAGCTCCCCTCTCGCGGGAGGGGAGACCCAGTACTTC. Encoded protein: CASSPLAGGETQYF.

The V and J genes are TRBV28 and TRBJ1-4, with 9 nucleotides matching TRBD1. Trimming cost V 4 bases and J 8 bases; bases outside gene matches: 8. Germline assignment: CDR1 MDHEN and CDR2 SYDVKM. The CDR3 extends over 15 amino acids. In DNA, the CDR3 is TGTGCCAGCAGTTCCCTGACAGGGGGGCGGGAAAAACTGTTTTTT. Protein sequence: CASSSLTGGREKLFF.